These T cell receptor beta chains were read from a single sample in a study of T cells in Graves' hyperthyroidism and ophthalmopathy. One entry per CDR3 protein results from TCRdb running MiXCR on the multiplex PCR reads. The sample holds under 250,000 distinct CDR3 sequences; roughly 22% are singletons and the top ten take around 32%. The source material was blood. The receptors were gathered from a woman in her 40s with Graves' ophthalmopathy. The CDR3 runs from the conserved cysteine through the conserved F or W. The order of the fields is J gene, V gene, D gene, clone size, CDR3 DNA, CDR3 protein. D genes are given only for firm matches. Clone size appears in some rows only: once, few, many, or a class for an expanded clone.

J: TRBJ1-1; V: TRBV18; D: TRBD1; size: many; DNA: TGTGCCCAACCGGGAGGGGGCAGGGGGCAAAGAAGCACTGAAGCTTTCTTT; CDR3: CAQPGGGRGQRSTEAFF
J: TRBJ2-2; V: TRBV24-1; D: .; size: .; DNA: TGTGCCACCAGTGACCAGAACACCGGGGAGCTGTTTTTT; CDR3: CATSDQNTGELFF
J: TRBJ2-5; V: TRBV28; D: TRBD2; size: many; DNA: TGTGCCAGCAGTCTTAGCGGGGAAGAGACCCAGTACTTC; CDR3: CASSLSGEETQYF
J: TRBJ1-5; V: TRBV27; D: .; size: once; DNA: TGTGCCAGCAGTTTATCCAGGCCGGGGCCGGATAGCAATCAGCCCCAGCATTTT; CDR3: CASSLSRPGPDSNQPQHF
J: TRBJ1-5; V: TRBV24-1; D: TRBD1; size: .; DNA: TGTGCCACCCGGACAGGGTTCAATCAGCCCCAGCATTTT; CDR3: CATRTGFNQPQHF
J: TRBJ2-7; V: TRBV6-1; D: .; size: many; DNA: TGTGCCAGCAGCTCGGATTGGCCGGACGAGCAGTACTTC; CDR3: CASSSDWPDEQYF
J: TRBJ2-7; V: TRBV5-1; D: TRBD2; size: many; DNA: TGCGCCAGCAGCCCCAGCGGGAGCCCAACCTACGAGCAGTACTTC; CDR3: CASSPSGSPTYEQYF
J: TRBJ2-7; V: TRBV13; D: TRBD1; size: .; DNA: TGTGCCAGCAGCCTTCAACAGGGGGCAAACGAGCAGTACTTC; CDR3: CASSLQQGANEQYF
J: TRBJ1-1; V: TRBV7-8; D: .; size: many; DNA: TGTGCCAGCGGCACCCAAGGGGCTTTCTTT; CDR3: CASGTQGAFF
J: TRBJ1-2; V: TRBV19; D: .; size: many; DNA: TGTGCCAGTTCCGCAGGGGCAGTCTATGGCTACACCTTC; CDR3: CASSAGAVYGYTF
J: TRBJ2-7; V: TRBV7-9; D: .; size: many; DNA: TGTGCCAGCAGCTTACGGGGGCCCAGCTCCTACGAGCAGTACTTC; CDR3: CASSLRGPSSYEQYF
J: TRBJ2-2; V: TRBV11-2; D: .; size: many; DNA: TGTGCCAGCAGCTTAGGGGCGACCGGGGAGCTGTTTTTT; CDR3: CASSLGATGELFF
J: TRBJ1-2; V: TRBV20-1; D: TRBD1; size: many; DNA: TGCAGTGCTAGAGCAGGGACAGGGTCCTATGGCTACACCTTC; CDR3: CSARAGTGSYGYTF
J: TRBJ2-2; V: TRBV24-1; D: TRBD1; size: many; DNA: TGTGCCACCAGTGATCTTACCGGGACAGGGGTCACCGGGGAGCTGTTTTTT; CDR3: CATSDLTGTGVTGELFF
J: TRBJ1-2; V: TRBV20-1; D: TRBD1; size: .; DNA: TGCAGTGCTAGAGACCCTACAGGGGGCAGGGGCTATGGCTACACCTTC; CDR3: CSARDPTGGRGYGYTF
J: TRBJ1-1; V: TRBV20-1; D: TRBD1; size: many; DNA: TGCAGTGCTAGGGGACAGGGGGCCCCTGAAGCTTTCTTT; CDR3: CSARGQGAPEAFF
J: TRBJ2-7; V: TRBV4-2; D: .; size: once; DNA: TGTGCCAGCAGCCAAGAAGGTCTAGAGTACGAGCAGTACTTC; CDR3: CASSQEGLEYEQYF
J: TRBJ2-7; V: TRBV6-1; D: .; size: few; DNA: TGTGCCAGCAGTGGGAGGACCTACGAGCAGTACTTC; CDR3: CASSGRTYEQYF
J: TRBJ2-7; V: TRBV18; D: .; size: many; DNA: TGTGCCAGCTCACCAACAAGAGAAGAGCAGTACTTC; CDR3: CASSPTREEQYF
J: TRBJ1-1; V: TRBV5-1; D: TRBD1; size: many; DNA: TGCGCCAGCAGGGTAGGGGACAGGGAAAGTTTAGGGACTGAAGCTTTCTTT; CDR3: CASRVGDRESLGTEAFF